This T cell receptor beta chain was profiled in a study of CD8+ T cells in alopecia areata. Sequencing templates came from extracted RNA that was reverse transcribed into cDNA. Sequenced by immunoSEQ multiplex PCR; TCRdb stores in-frame clones only, minus some. This table has about 150,000 clones, around two thirds appearing once. This clone was found once. CDR3 length equals 13 residues. Germline V gives CDR1 SGHAT, CDR2 FQNNGV. V gave up 1 base and J gave up 3 bases, with 6 bases separating them. What was sequenced was CD8+ T cells sorted from blood. The rearrangement links TRBV11-2 to TRBJ1-2; D remains unclear. The sequence derives from a human donor in good health. The CDR3, as DNA: TGTGCCAGCAGCTTAGGGCAGCACTATGGCTACACCTTC. This codes for CASSLGQHYGYTF.